These T cell receptor beta chains were read from a single sample in a study of post-analysis software for immune sequencing data. TCRdb independently ran MiXCR on the PCR reads; one entry per CDR3 protein. The sample carries roughly 800,000 distinct CDR3 sequences, 30% recorded once. Sequenced sample: blood. Every receptor here comes from a girl aged 10 to 17 with multiple sclerosis. Both conserved end residues are part of each CDR3. Each record gives: D gene, clone size, V gene, J gene, CDR3 DNA, CDR3 protein. A D gene is named only where the DNA matches it firmly. Clone sizes are given selectively: once, few, many, or a class where the clone is expanded.

d_gene: NA
abundance: NA
v_gene: TRBV7-9
j_gene: TRBJ2-5
CDR3nt: TGTGCCAGCAGCCACGAAGTAGGACAAGAGACCCAGTACTTC
CDR3aa: CASSHEVGQETQYF

d_gene: NA
abundance: few
v_gene: TRBV20-1
j_gene: TRBJ2-1
CDR3nt: TGCAGTGCTTCAGGGGGGGCTAGCGGTTACAATGAGCAGTTCTTC
CDR3aa: CSASGGASGYNEQFF

d_gene: NA
abundance: NA
v_gene: TRBV3-1
j_gene: TRBJ1-2
CDR3nt: TGTGCCAGCAGCCACCCAGGACAGCCTAACTATGGCTACACCTTC
CDR3aa: CASSHPGQPNYGYTF

d_gene: NA
abundance: many
v_gene: TRBV11-2
j_gene: TRBJ2-7
CDR3nt: TGTGCCAGCAGCTTGTCGCCGGGGGCGTACGAGCAGTACTTC
CDR3aa: CASSLSPGAYEQYF

d_gene: NA
abundance: many
v_gene: TRBV20-1
j_gene: TRBJ2-3
CDR3nt: TGCAGTGCTAGAGATCCGACAGATACGCAGTATTTT
CDR3aa: CSARDPTDTQYF

d_gene: TRBD1
abundance: NA
v_gene: TRBV7-2
j_gene: TRBJ1-2
CDR3nt: TGTGCCAGCAGATCCGGGACAGTACTTTATGGCTACACCTTC
CDR3aa: CASRSGTVLYGYTF

d_gene: NA
abundance: few
v_gene: TRBV20-1
j_gene: TRBJ2-3
CDR3nt: TGCAGTGCTTCCCCAGACACAGATACGCAGTATTTT
CDR3aa: CSASPDTDTQYF

d_gene: TRBD1
abundance: few
v_gene: TRBV15
j_gene: TRBJ1-4
CDR3nt: TGTGCCACCAGCGCTGGACAGGGTACTAATGAAAAACTGTTTTTT
CDR3aa: CATSAGQGTNEKLFF

d_gene: NA
abundance: few
v_gene: TRBV29-1
j_gene: TRBJ2-5
CDR3nt: TGCAGCGTTCAGGTGGGAGAGACCCAGTACTTC
CDR3aa: CSVQVGETQYF

d_gene: NA
abundance: many
v_gene: TRBV5-1
j_gene: TRBJ1-6
CDR3nt: TGCGCCAGCAGCCCCCGGGATACTAACAATTCACCCCTCCACTTT
CDR3aa: CASSPRDTNNSPLHF

d_gene: TRBD2
abundance: NA
v_gene: TRBV9
j_gene: TRBJ2-1
CDR3nt: TGTGCCAGCAGCGTAGCTTTCGGACTAGCGGACCAAGAGACCCAGTTCTTC
CDR3aa: CASSVAFGLADQETQFF

d_gene: NA
abundance: NA
v_gene: TRBV7-2
j_gene: TRBJ2-3
CDR3nt: TGTGCCAGCAGCTCTGGGGACTTGCGCACAGATACGCAGTATTTT
CDR3aa: CASSSGDLRTDTQYF

d_gene: TRBD1
abundance: few
v_gene: TRBV20-1
j_gene: TRBJ2-3
CDR3nt: TGCAGTGCTAGAACGGACAGGGACGATATGGGGCAGTATTTT
CDR3aa: CSARTDRDDMGQYF

d_gene: NA
abundance: few
v_gene: TRBV27
j_gene: TRBJ1-6
CDR3nt: TGTGCCAGCACCATCATCCCGGGACATCCAGGGTCACCCCTCCACTTT
CDR3aa: CASTIIPGHPGSPLHF

d_gene: NA
abundance: NA
v_gene: TRBV12-3/TRBV12-4
j_gene: TRBJ2-3
CDR3nt: TGTGCCAGCAGTCGCCGACTAGAGATGGGCACAGATACGCAGTATTTT
CDR3aa: CASSRRLEMGTDTQYF

d_gene: NA
abundance: many
v_gene: TRBV7-2
j_gene: TRBJ1-2
CDR3nt: TGTGCCAGCAGCTTAATGGGCGGTGTAGGCTACACCTTC
CDR3aa: CASSLMGGVGYTF

d_gene: NA
abundance: few
v_gene: TRBV9
j_gene: TRBJ2-2
CDR3nt: TGTGCCAGCAGCGTACAGAACACCGGGGAGCTGTTTTTT
CDR3aa: CASSVQNTGELFF

d_gene: NA
abundance: NA
v_gene: TRBV19
j_gene: TRBJ2-5
CDR3nt: TGTGCCAGTAGTACGACTAGAGAAGAGACCCAGTACTTC
CDR3aa: CASSTTREETQYF

d_gene: TRBD1
abundance: few
v_gene: TRBV7-2
j_gene: TRBJ2-4
CDR3nt: TGTGCCAGCAGCCTCGACAGGGAGCGGAAGGGAAACATTCAGTACTTC
CDR3aa: CASSLDRERKGNIQYF

d_gene: NA
abundance: few
v_gene: TRBV4-1
j_gene: TRBJ1-6
CDR3nt: TGCGCCAGCAGCCAAGGACAGTCCACTCGGGGTTCACCCCTCCACTTT
CDR3aa: CASSQGQSTRGSPLHF

d_gene: TRBD2
abundance: few
v_gene: TRBV20-1
j_gene: TRBJ2-5
CDR3nt: TGCAGTGCTACCGTAGCGGGAGGGGCCCAAGAGACCCAGTACTTC
CDR3aa: CSATVAGGAQETQYF

d_gene: NA
abundance: few
v_gene: TRBV28
j_gene: TRBJ2-1
CDR3nt: TGTGCCAGCAGTTTATCAGAGCTAATCTACAATGAGCAGTTCTTC
CDR3aa: CASSLSELIYNEQFF